Listed below are T cell receptor beta chains from one sample, sequenced in a study of technical replicates of blood from a handful of donors. The method was immunoSEQ multiplex PCR; TCRdb's version includes in-frame clones alone and lacks a portion of them. This table has roughly 68,000 clones, roughly 90% appearing once. Sequenced input: PBMCs. The receptors originated from a human donor in good health. Some clones in this sample may be carry-over from other donors' samples. The CDR3 runs from the conserved cysteine through the conserved F or W. The order of the fields is D gene, clone size, J gene, V gene, CDR3 protein, CDR3 DNA. D genes are given only for firm matches. The size of a clone is reported for some rows only, either as once, few or many, or as a class for expanded clones.

.,.,TRBJ2-2,TRBV5-1,CASSQAPDTGELFF,TGCGCCAGCAGCCAGGCGCCCGACACCGGGGAGCTGTTTTTT
TRBD2,.,TRBJ2-4,TRBV7-3,CASSLLSGKDIQYF,TGTGCCAGCAGCTTATTAAGCGGGAAAGACATTCAGTACTTC
.,.,TRBJ1-4,TRBV7-9,CASSLGGEKLFF,TGTGCCAGCAGCCTAGGAGGGGAAAAACTGTTTTTT
TRBD1,.,TRBJ2-7,TRBV5-6,CASSLDGTGANEQYF,TGTGCCAGCAGCTTGGATGGGACAGGAGCTAACGAGCAGTACTTC
.,.,TRBJ2-3,TRBV7-3,CASSLSPSTDTQYF,TGTGCCAGCAGCTTAAGTCCTAGCACAGATACGCAGTATTTT
.,.,TRBJ2-5,TRBV15,CATSSLWEETQYF,TGTGCCACCAGCAGCCTCTGGGAGGAGACCCAGTACTTC
TRBD2,once,TRBJ2-1,TRBV2,CASRDILAGAYNEQFF,TGTGCCAGCAGGGACATTCTAGCGGGAGCCTACAATGAGCAGTTCTTC
TRBD2,.,TRBJ2-3,TRBV6-1,CASRRLAGATDTQYF,TGTGCCAGCAGAAGACTAGCGGGGGCCACAGATACGCAGTATTTT
.,.,TRBJ1-2,TRBV2,CASTVANYGYTF,TGTGCCAGCACGGTGGCTAACTATGGCTACACCTTC
.,.,TRBJ2-3,TRBV5-1,CASSPRLVSNTDTQYF,TGCGCCAGCAGCCCACGGTTGGTTTCAAACACAGATACGCAGTATTTT
TRBD2,.,TRBJ2-3,TRBV2,CASSEPSGERADTQYF,TGTGCCAGCAGTGAACCTAGCGGAGAGAGGGCAGATACGCAGTATTTT
TRBD1,.,TRBJ2-3,TRBV7-2,CASSFLGQGASDTQYF,TGTGCCAGCAGCTTTTTAGGACAGGGGGCCTCAGATACGCAGTATTTT
.,.,TRBJ1-2,TRBV6-1,CASSEDRGGIYGYTF,TGTGCCAGCAGTGAAGATCGGGGGGGAATCTATGGCTACACCTTC
TRBD2,.,TRBJ2-1,TRBV13,CASSHRAGEPNEQFF,TGTGCCAGCAGCCACAGAGCGGGGGAGCCCAATGAGCAGTTCTTC
TRBD1,.,TRBJ2-3,TRBV7-9,CASSFRPGQGTDTQYF,TGTGCCAGCAGCTTTCGACCGGGACAGGGCACAGATACGCAGTATTTT
TRBD2,.,TRBJ2-3,TRBV18,CASSPEPGLAPWGTDTQYF,TGTGCCAGCTCACCCGAACCGGGACTAGCGCCCTGGGGCACAGATACGCAGTATTTT